Below are 30 T cell receptor beta chains sequenced from a single sample in a study of spatial heterogeneity in lung cancer. Time point: sample taken at primary tumor resection. Material for sequencing was whole RNA from tumor, nontumor lung or frozen PBMC, left unsorted. TCRdb processed the 5' RACE reads anew with MiXCR; each CDR3 protein has one entry. The data show 39,000 or so distinct CDR3 sequences, roughly 8% seen once. Sequences were derived from PBMCs, sampled at surgery. Every receptor here comes from a male donor with early-stage non-small cell lung cancer.

This clonotype showed up many times. V usage is TRBV29-1 and J usage is TRBJ2-3; D ambiguous. Trimming pared 4 bases from V and 4 bases from J, leaving 15 bases between. CDR3 size: 14 residues. Germline CDR1 and CDR2: SQVTM and ANQGSEA. The CDR3 DNA is TGCAGCGTTGTTCTTGGGAAACGGGCAGATACGCAGTATTTT. It encodes CSVVLGKRADTQYF.

This clonotype was recorded at least ten times. The rearrangement joins TRBV4-1 to TRBJ2-3, with TRBD2 matching over 14 bases. The CDR3 sequence is 17 residues long. J gave up 5 bases and V 2 bases, and 6 bases lay outside the gene matches. CDR1 MGHRA and CDR2 YSYEKL come from the germline V gene. The CDR3 DNA follows: TGCGCCAGCAGCCAACCTAGACTAGCGGGAGGGGGAGATACGCAGTATTTT. This encodes CASSQPRLAGGGDTQYF.

There are many counts of this clonotype. The rearrangement joins TRBV27 to TRBJ2-3, with a possible D match to TRBD2 (6 bases). CDR3 length: 15 amino acids. Germline values: CDR1 MNHEY, CDR2 SMNVEV (reference sequence). The ends were cut back, 4 bases at V and 0 bases at J, with 11 bases in the middle. The CDR3 DNA follows: TGTGCCAGCAGTTCCTCAGCGGGCAGCACAGATACGCAGTATTTT. Translation gives CASSSSAGSTDTQYF.

This clonotype has a count of ten or more. This rearrangement joins TRBV20-1 to TRBJ2-7; D is perhaps TRBD1 (6 bases). The CDR3 loop spans 12 amino acids. Germline V lookup: CDR1 DFQATT, CDR2 SNEGSKA (reference sequence). Trimming took 6 bases from V and 2 from J, leaving 11 bases between them. CDR3 DNA sequence: TGCAGTGCACCGGACAGAACCTACGAGCAGTACTTC. Its protein product is CSAPDRTYEQYF.

The chain is built from TRBV24-1 and TRBJ2-7; D is uncertain. Deletions cut 1 base from V and 2 bases from J, with 2 bases between. Per germline, CDR1 KGHDR and CDR2 SFDVKD. The CDR3 has 12 amino acids. The CDR3 loop is CATSDFAYEQYV. The CDR3 DNA reads as TGTGCCACCAGTGATTTCGCCTACGAGCAGTACGTC.

This clonotype was seen ten or more times. The chain links TRBV13 to TRBJ1-2; 8 bases fit TRBD1. The CDR3 contains 14 residues. Germline V lookup: CDR1 PRHDT, CDR2 FYEKMQ (reference sequence). V trimming: 4 bases; J trimming: 7 bases; junction bases outside the gene matches: 8. CDR3 sequence reads: CASSSRTGSSGYTF. Here the CDR3 DNA reads TGTGCCAGCAGCTCCCGGACAGGGAGCTCTGGCTACACCTTC.

This clonotype was found many times. The chain is built from TRBV12-3 or TRBV12-4 and TRBJ2-7; weak D call: TRBD2 (6 bases). This CDR3 is built from 14 residues. V lost 8 bases, J lost 0 bases, and 14 bases lay in between. CDR3 DNA: TGTGCCAGCTCGCGGGGTCAGAGCTCCTACGAGCAGTACTTC. Translating gives CASSRGQSSYEQYF.

This clonotype was seen ten or more times. The gene calls are TRBV7-9 and TRBJ2-5, with no clear D. Germline V gene sequence: CDR1 SEHNR, CDR2 FQNEAQ (reference sequence). This CDR3 spans 16 amino acids. Trimming cost V 0 bases and J 4 bases, with 15 bases left between them. CDR3 sequence reads: CASSLASRNLRETQYF. CDR3 in DNA: TGTGCCAGCAGCTTAGCGTCGCGGAATCTGAGAGAGACCCAGTACTTC.

Ten or more counts support this clonotype. This chain links TRBV5-1 with TRBJ2-7; D may correspond to TRBD1 or TRBD2 (5 bases each). The V gene lost 4 bases and the J gene lost 3 bases, with 17 bases spanning the gap. The CDR3 spans 15 residues. The germline gives CDR1 SGHRS, CDR2 YFSETQ. The CDR3 DNA sequence: TGCGCCAGCAGCCTATCGGGACCCAAATTCTACGAGCAGTACTTC. Translating it yields CASSLSGPKFYEQYF.

This clonotype was observed a handful of times. CDR3 amino acids: CASSEGNTEAFF. The CDR3 bases are TGTGCCAGCAGTGAAGGGAACACTGAAGCTTTCTTT. V usage is TRBV25-1 and J usage is TRBJ1-1; D is unclear. The CDR3 covers 12 residues. Trimming cost V 2 bases and J 1 base, with 2 bases left between them. The germline V gene encodes CDR1 MGHDK and CDR2 SYGVNS.

This clonotype was seen many times. CDR3 sequence reads: CASSSDPWGNQPQHF. The CDR3 region has the DNA TGTGCCAGCAGCTCGGACCCGTGGGGCAATCAGCCCCAGCATTTT. V gene TRBV7-2 combines with J gene TRBJ1-5; D gene uncertain. Germline V gene lookup returns CDR1 SGHTA and CDR2 FQGNSA. This CDR3 has 15 amino acids. The ends were cut back, 4 bases at V and 2 bases at J, with 12 bases in the middle. Full variable domain (outside the CDR3, taken from reference TRBV7-2 and TRBJ1-5): GAGVSQSPSNKVTEKGKDVELRCDPISGHTALYWYRQSLGQGLEFLIYFQGNSAPDKSGLPSDRFSAERTGGSVSTLTIQRTQQEDSAVYLCASSSDPWGNQPQHFGDGTRLSIL.

This clonotype was counted at least ten times. The DNA for the CDR3 is TGTGCCTGGGGCAGGGTGAATGAGCAGTTCTTC. It translates to CAWGRVNEQFF. This sequence joins TRBV30 and TRBJ2-1; D possibly corresponds to TRBD1 (5 bases). Trimming cost V 5 bases and J 7 bases, with 9 bases left between them. The CDR3 loop spans 11 amino acids. Germline assignment: CDR1 GTSNPN and CDR2 SVGIG (reference sequence).

This clonotype has ten or more counts. This chain uses TRBV6-5 with TRBJ1-1; no reliable D call. This CDR3 has 13 amino acids. Trimming left V 3 bases short and J 1 base short, with 6 bases between. Germline values: CDR1 MNHEY, CDR2 SVGAGI. CDR3 coding DNA: TGTGCCAGCAGTTATAACGGGAACACTGAAGCTTTCTTT. It specifies CASSYNGNTEAFF.

The table lists this clonotype with many counts. This chain joins TRBV7-9 and TRBJ2-5, with 8 bases fitting TRBD2. J was trimmed by 1 base and V by 3 bases; bases with no gene match: 4. The germline V gene encodes CDR1 SEHNR and CDR2 FQNEAQ (reference sequence). This CDR3 has 15 residues. The DNA of the CDR3 is TGTGCCAGCAGCTTGGACGGGAGGGCCCAAGAGACCCAGTACTTC. Its protein is CASSLDGRAQETQYF.

The CDR3 spells CASSLGLRETQYF. DNA of the CDR3: TGTGCCAGCAGCTTGGGACTAAGGGAGACCCAGTACTTC. The V gene is TRBV7-9, the J gene TRBJ2-5; 7 bases are shared with TRBD2. In germline, CDR1 is SEHNR, CDR2 FQNEAQ (reference sequence). V lost 3 bases, J lost 5 bases, and 3 bases stayed unmatched. This CDR3 has 13 amino acids.

This clonotype has at least ten counts. The V call is TRBV4-2, the J call TRBJ2-2; 8 bases map to TRBD2. CDR1 and CDR2 from the germline V gene are LGHNA and YNFKEQ. The CDR3 extends over 15 amino acids. V shed 8 bases and J 3 bases; nucleotides not matched to a gene: 8. CDR3 sequence reads: CASRREARDTGELFF. The CDR3 DNA sequence: TGTGCCAGCCGGCGGGAGGCACGGGACACCGGGGAGCTGTTTTTT.

This clonotype was observed at least ten times. V usage is TRBV6-2 or TRBV6-3 and J usage is TRBJ2-3; 10 bases align to TRBD1. This CDR3 is built from 16 residues. After removal of 5 bases from V and 4 bases from J, the junction contained 9 bases not matched to a gene. Germline-derived CDR1 and CDR2 are MNHEY and SVGEGT. CDR3 residues: CASSPRTGGGADTQYF. The CDR3 DNA follows: TGTGCCAGCAGTCCCCGGACAGGGGGAGGAGCAGATACGCAGTATTTT.

This clonotype was picked up many times. The CDR3 DNA reads TGTGCCAGCAGCAAAGTAAGGGGCCCCAGCTCCTACGAGCAGTACGTC. It is translated as CASSKVRGPSSYEQYV. This chain joins TRBV21-1 and TRBJ2-7; the DNA was not used to check the table's D call, TRBD2. TRBV21-1 is a documented pseudogene. The CDR3 spans 16 residues.

The V gene is TRBV20-1, the J gene TRBJ1-3; weak D call: TRBD1 (5 bases). This CDR3 is built from 15 residues. Germline CDR1 DFQATT, CDR2 SNEGSKA (reference sequence). V lost 1 base to trimming and J lost 0 bases, with 10 bases between them. CDR3: CSARAGDRSGNTIYF. CDR3 sequence (DNA): TGCAGTGCTAGAGCGGGGGACCGCTCTGGAAACACCATATATTTT.

This clonotype was picked up many times. The V call is TRBV29-1, the J call TRBJ2-7; 8 bases align to TRBD1. The CDR3 runs to 11 residues. With 6 bases clipped from V and 5 bases from J, the junction kept 3 bases outside the gene matches. Germline V CDR1 and CDR2: SQVTM, ANQGSEA. This chain's CDR3 is CSVRGRDEQYF. The CDR3 region has the DNA TGCAGCGTCAGGGGGCGCGACGAGCAGTACTTC.

Comment on this clonotype: A much larger clone lies a single base off, so this may be a read error. The gene calls are TRBV18 and TRBJ1-1; tentatively, D is TRBD1 (6 bases). Looked up from germline, CDR1 is KGHSH and CDR2 is LQKENI. This CDR3 is built from 15 residues. This chain's CDR3 is CGSSLSGGPNTEAFF. The CDR3 DNA is TGTGGCAGCTCACTCAGTGGGGGCCCGAACACTGAAGCTTTCTTT.

This clonotype was seen many times. The V and J genes are TRBV7-2 and TRBJ1-5; TRBD1 matches 7 bases. The ends lost 5 bases at V and 3 bases at J; junction bases unmatched: 7. Germline V gene sequence: CDR1 SGHTA, CDR2 FQGNSA. The CDR3 length is 15 residues. For the CDR3, the DNA is TGTGCCAGCAGCCCTCAGACAGGGAACAATCAGCCCCAGCATTTT. This sequence encodes CASSPQTGNNQPQHF.

Ten or more counts support this clonotype. The CDR3 region is CASSTSPGGLYNEQFF. In DNA, the CDR3 is TGTGCCAGCAGCACATCCCCGGGGGGGCTGTACAATGAGCAGTTCTTC. The chain carries TRBV7-2 and TRBJ2-1; 8 bases are a match to TRBD2. This CDR3 spans 16 amino acids. Germline CDR1 SGHTA, CDR2 FQGNSA. J gave up 4 bases and V 5 bases, and 10 bases lay outside the gene matches. Looking up the rest from reference TRBV7-2 and TRBJ2-1 gives the full variable domain: GAGVSQSPSNKVTEKGKDVELRCDPISGHTALYWYRQSLGQGLEFLIYFQGNSAPDKSGLPSDRFSAERTGGSVSTLTIQRTQQEDSAVYLCASSTSPGGLYNEQFFGPGTRLTVL.

Ten or more counts support this clonotype. V is TRBV29-1 and J is TRBJ1-2; unclear D gene. The length of the CDR3 is 12 residues. V was shortened by 3 bases and J by 6 bases, with 11 bases between the two germline ends. Per germline, CDR1 SQVTM and CDR2 ANQGSEA. In nucleotides, the CDR3 is TGCAGCGTTGATACTAGGGTGGATGGCTACACCTTC. Translation gives CSVDTRVDGYTF.

In this sample, this clonotype turned up many times. J is TRBJ2-3 and V is TRBV6-5, with D unresolved. The CDR3 covers 16 residues. Trimming shortened V by 5 bases and J by 2 bases, and 17 bases separated the two germline ends. Germline V gene data show CDR1 as MNHEY and CDR2 as SVGAGI. The CDR3 DNA reads TGTGCCAGCAGTGCACGGCTACCTCGATTCACAGATACGCAGTATTTT. Translation gives CASSARLPRFTDTQYF.

This clonotype was counted a few times. The rearrangement joins TRBV6-5 to TRBJ1-1, with a tentative D call TRBD1 (6 bases). Germline assignment: CDR1 MNHEY and CDR2 SVGAGI. V was clipped by 1 base and J by 1 base, with 19 bases between them. The CDR3 consists of 18 residues. In nucleotides, the CDR3 is TGTGCCAGCAGTTACTATAACCGGGGGGCAGGCTGGAACACTGAAGCTTTCTTT. It yields the protein CASSYYNRGAGWNTEAFF.

V is TRBV20-1 and J is TRBJ2-2, with unresolved D. V was shortened by 4 bases and J by 1 base, with 7 bases between the two germline ends. The germline V gene encodes CDR1 DFQATT and CDR2 SNEGSKA (reference sequence). The CDR3 consists of 13 residues. In DNA, the CDR3 is TGCAGTGCTACCCCGGGGAACACCGGGGAGCTGTTTTTT. Encoded protein: CSATPGNTGELFF.

In its sample, this clonotype was seen many times. The chain joins TRBV27 to TRBJ2-7, with D perhaps TRBD1 (6 bases). Germline values: CDR1 MNHEY, CDR2 SMNVEV (reference sequence). This CDR3 is built from 15 residues. The ends were cut back, 2 bases at V and 2 bases at J, with 13 bases in the middle. CDR3 residues: CASSLRTGLPYEQYV. The CDR3 DNA reads as TGTGCCAGCAGTTTACGAACAGGGCTCCCCTACGAGCAGTACGTC.

This clonotype occurred many times. The chain uses TRBV6-2 or TRBV6-3 and TRBJ2-1; the D is unclear. Germline V gene lookup returns CDR1 MNHEY and CDR2 SVGEGT. The length of the CDR3 is 15 residues. V lost 7 bases and J 0 bases, leaving 13 bases between the germline ends. The CDR3 DNA follows: TGTGCCAGCACCCAGGTGGGGTTCTCCTACAATGAGCAGTTCTTC. Protein sequence: CASTQVGFSYNEQFF.

This clonotype has ten or more counts. In nucleotides, the CDR3 is TGTGCCAGCAGTTTAGAGCGGGAGCAGTACTTC. It encodes CASSLEREQYF. This chain joins TRBV28 and TRBJ2-7, with D perhaps TRBD2 (5 bases). With 2 bases removed from V and 7 bases from J, the gap between germline ends came to 6 bases. The CDR3 totals 11 residues. The germline V gene encodes CDR1 MDHEN and CDR2 SYDVKM.